This T cell receptor (beta chain) was obtained from a study of control samples from healthy donors and cancer patients. Assay: immunoSEQ multiplex PCR; the TCRdb copy retains only in-frame clones and omits some. The data contain 140,000 to 150,000 clones, 91% of them singletons. Germline V gene lookup returns CDR1 SGHTA and CDR2 FQGTGA. This CDR3 is 10 amino acids long. V gave up 4 bases and J gave up 5 bases, with 2 bases separating them. This chain connects TRBV7-3 to TRBJ1-2, with D unresolved. Sample: blood. This receptor was identified in a young man in good health. DNA for the CDR3: TGTGCCAGCAGCTCGTATGGCTACACCTTC. This encodes CASSSYGYTF.